One and the same sample provided the 8 T cell receptor beta chains below, sequenced in a study of T cells in Graves' hyperthyroidism and ophthalmopathy. Template material for amplifying TCR beta CDR3 regions consisted of RNA transcripts. A first-round RT-PCR of the TCR CDR3 used the HTBI primer set. TCRdb passed the multiplex PCR reads through MiXCR, listing each CDR3 protein once. The sample lists over 400,000 distinct CDR3 sequences, 20% to 25% occurring once. Material for sequencing was blood. Receptor source: a woman in her 70s with Graves' ophthalmopathy.

This clonotype was detected a few times. The chain couples TRBV28 to TRBJ1-5; TRBD1 matches at 7 bases. The junction had 10 bases not matched to a gene; V was cut back by 2 bases and J by 3 bases. Germline V gives CDR1 MDHEN, CDR2 SYDVKM. CDR3 length: 17 residues. CDR3 protein: CASSLGVVRGLNQPQHF. For the CDR3, the DNA is TGTGCCAGCAGTTTAGGGGTCGTGAGGGGGCTCAATCAGCCCCAGCATTTT. Full variable domain (rest looked up from reference TRBV28 and TRBJ1-5): DVKVTQSSRYLVKRTGEKVFLECVQDMDHENMFWYRQDPGLGLRLIYFSYDVKMKEKGDIPEGYSVSREKKERFSLILESASTNQTSMYLCASSLGVVRGLNQPQHFGDGTRLSIL.

The gene calls are TRBV6-2 or TRBV6-3 and TRBJ2-7, with TRBD2 as a possible D gene (6 bases). Trimming pared 5 bases from V and 0 bases from J, leaving 17 bases between. From germline, CDR1 is MNHEY and CDR2 SVGEGT. The CDR3 consists of 16 residues. CDR3 DNA: TGTGCCAGCAGTACCCTACTAGCTTTTAGCTCCTACGAGCAGTACTTC. Its translation: CASSTLLAFSSYEQYF.

Concerning this clonotype itself: This may be a read error, as it is one base from a much larger clone. This is likely a read error, given that the CDR3 carries no conserved phenylalanine or tryptophan at its end. V gene TRBV28 combines with J gene TRBJ1-2; maybe TRBD1 (5 bases). The length of the CDR3 is 15 residues. V was clipped by 5 bases and J by 0 bases, with 13 bases between them. Germline lookup yields CDR1 MDHEN and CDR2 SYDVKM. In nucleotides, the CDR3 is TGTGCCAGCAGTCCTCTGGGACGGACTAACTATGGCTACACCTCC. This codes for CASSPLGRTNYGYTS.

This clonotype has just a few counts. In nucleotides, the CDR3 is TGCAGTGCTACCCCCCGGGACAGGGTCAACTATGGCTACACCTTC. Its protein product is CSATPRDRVNYGYTF. V and J are TRBV20-1 and TRBJ1-2; 9 bases map to TRBD1. There are 15 residues in the CDR3. The J segment lost 2 bases and the V segment lost 4 bases, leaving 8 bases of the junction unmatched. CDR1 and CDR2 from the germline V gene are DFQATT and SNEGSKA (reference sequence).

The genes are TRBV5-1 and TRBJ2-1; D perhaps matches TRBD2 (5 bases). The CDR3 loop spans 11 amino acids. V lost 4 bases to trimming and J lost 10 bases, with 9 bases between them. Germline CDR1 is SGHRS and CDR2 is YFSETQ. For the CDR3, the DNA is TGCGCCAGCAGCACGTCGGGGGAGCAGTTCTTC. Amino acids: CASSTSGEQFF.

This clonotype came up a few times. This chain connects TRBV20-1 to TRBJ2-1; 9 positions agree with TRBD2. After removal of 3 bases from V and 0 bases from J, the junction contained 6 bases not matched to a gene. The CDR3 is 16 amino acids. CDR1 DFQATT and CDR2 SNEGSKA come from the germline V gene (reference sequence). CDR3 in amino acids: CSARGLAKSSYNEQFF. For the CDR3, the DNA is TGCAGTGCTAGGGGACTAGCTAAAAGCTCCTACAATGAGCAGTTCTTC.

There are a few counts of this clonotype. This chain joins TRBV2 and TRBJ2-7, with 10 nucleotides matching TRBD1. Germline V gene sequence: CDR1 SNHLY, CDR2 FYNNEI. This CDR3 spans 15 amino acids. The V segment lost 8 bases and the J segment 7 bases; nucleotides outside the gene matches: 14. Here the CDR3 DNA reads TGTGCCAGCCGAGACCCGGGACAGGGGCCACTTGAGCAGTACTTC. It specifies CASRDPGQGPLEQYF.

This clonotype was seen once. This chain links TRBV20-1 with TRBJ2-7; 7 nucleotides align to TRBD2. V was pared by 3 bases and J by 5 bases, with 7 bases of the junction left unmatched. The CDR3 spans 13 residues. CDR1 is DFQATT and CDR2 is SNEGSKA in the germline V gene (reference sequence). The CDR3 protein is CSASRLASDEQYF. CDR3 DNA sequence: TGCAGTGCTAGCAGACTAGCAAGTGACGAGCAGTACTTC.